This record looks at one T cell receptor (beta chain) sequence and its context. Sequencing used immunoSEQ multiplex PCR; TCRdb keeps in-frame clones, though not all of them. This sample has 150,000 to 200,000 clones, with approximately 90% found just once. The sample originates from a study of blood T cell repertoires in COVID-19. Whole-study context: The study drew acute and convalescent COVID-19 samples from the United States, Italy and Spain.

Germline CDR1 reads SGHVS; CDR2 reads FQNEAQ. This CDR3 region has 14 residues. The V gene end was trimmed by 4 bases and the J gene end by 7 bases; junction bases not matched to a gene: 5. The clonotype comes from a young woman with acute or convalescent COVID-19. The chain is built from TRBV7-8 and TRBJ2-1, with TRBD2 matching 9 bases. The sample was peripheral blood. The CDR3 nucleotides are TGTGCCAGCAGCTCCTTAGCGGGAGATAATGAGCAGTTCTTC. The encoded protein is CASSSLAGDNEQFF.